This TCR beta chain is from a study of blood T cell repertoires in COVID-19. Overall study: Collection of acute and convalescent COVID-19 samples took place in the United States, Italy and Spain. T cells, B-cell-depleted T cells, or PBMCs provided the cDNA or gDNA that served as material.

As originally analysed: It was from reference gene primer amplification that nucleated cell counts were estimated. The data were produced by immunoSEQ multiplex PCR, yet TCRdb's version contains in-frame clones alone and is incomplete. V and J calls and clone size follow that table, whereas D and trimming were derived from the DNA. The table lists a few hundred thousand clones, approximately 80% of them singletons. CDR3 length: 13 amino acids. Per the germline V gene, CDR1 is MNHEY and CDR2 is SVGAGI. V was clipped by 6 bases and J by 0 bases, with 7 bases between them. The J gene is TRBJ2-3, the V gene TRBV6-5; D not resolved. The sequence derives from a man in his 60s with acute or convalescent COVID-19. The source material was peripheral blood. The CDR3 DNA is TGTGCCAGCAGAACAGCTAGCACAGATACGCAGTATTTT. Its protein is CASRTASTDTQYF.